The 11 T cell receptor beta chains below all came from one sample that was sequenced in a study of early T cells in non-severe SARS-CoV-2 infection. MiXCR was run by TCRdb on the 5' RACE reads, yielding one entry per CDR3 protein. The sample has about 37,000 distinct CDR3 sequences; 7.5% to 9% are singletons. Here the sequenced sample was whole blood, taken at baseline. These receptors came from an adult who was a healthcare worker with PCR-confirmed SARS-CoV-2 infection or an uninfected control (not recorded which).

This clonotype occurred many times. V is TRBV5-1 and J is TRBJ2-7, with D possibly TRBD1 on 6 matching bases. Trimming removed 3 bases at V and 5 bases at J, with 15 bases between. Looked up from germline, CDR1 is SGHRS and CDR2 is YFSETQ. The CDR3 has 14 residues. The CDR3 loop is CASSYGQGPNEQYF. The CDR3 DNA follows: TGCGCCAGCAGCTACGGTCAGGGGCCTAACGAGCAGTACTTC.

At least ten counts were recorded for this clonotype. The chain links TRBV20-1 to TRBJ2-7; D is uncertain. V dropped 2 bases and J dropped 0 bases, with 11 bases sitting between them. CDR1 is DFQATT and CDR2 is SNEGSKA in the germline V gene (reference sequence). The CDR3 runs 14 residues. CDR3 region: CSARRPDLSYEQYF. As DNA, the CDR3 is TGCAGTGCTAGACGGCCCGATCTCTCCTACGAGCAGTACTTC.

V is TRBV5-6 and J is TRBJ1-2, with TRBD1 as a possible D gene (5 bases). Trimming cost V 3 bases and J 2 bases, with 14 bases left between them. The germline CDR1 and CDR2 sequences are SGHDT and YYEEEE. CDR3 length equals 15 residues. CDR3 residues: CASSSDTGTNYGYTF. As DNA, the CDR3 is TGTGCCAGCAGCTCGGACACCGGCACAAACTATGGCTACACCTTC.

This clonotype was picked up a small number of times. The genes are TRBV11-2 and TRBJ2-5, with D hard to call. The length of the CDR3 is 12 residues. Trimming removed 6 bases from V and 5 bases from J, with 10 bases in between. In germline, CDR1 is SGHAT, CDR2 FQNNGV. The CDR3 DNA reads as TGTGCCAGCAGACATACACCGGAGACCCAGTACTTC. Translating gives CASRHTPETQYF.

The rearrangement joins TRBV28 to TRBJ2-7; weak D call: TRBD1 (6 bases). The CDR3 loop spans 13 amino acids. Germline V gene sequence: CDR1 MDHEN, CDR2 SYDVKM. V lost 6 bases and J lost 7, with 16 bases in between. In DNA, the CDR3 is TGTGCCAGCAGCGGACAGCCTTGGGGAGAGCAGTACTTC. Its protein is CASSGQPWGEQYF.

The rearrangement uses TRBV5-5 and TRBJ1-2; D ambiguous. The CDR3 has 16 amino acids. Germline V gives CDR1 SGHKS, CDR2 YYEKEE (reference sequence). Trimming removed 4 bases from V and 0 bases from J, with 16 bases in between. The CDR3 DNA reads TGTGCCAGCAGCCCGAGACCGATCGCGTCTAACTATGGCTACACCTTC. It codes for CASSPRPIASNYGYTF.

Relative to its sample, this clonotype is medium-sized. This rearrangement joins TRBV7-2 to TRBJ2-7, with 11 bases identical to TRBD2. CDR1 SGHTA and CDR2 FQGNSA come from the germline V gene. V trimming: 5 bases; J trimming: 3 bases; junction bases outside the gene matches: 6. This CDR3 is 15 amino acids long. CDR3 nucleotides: TGTGCCAGCAGCGTAACCGGGACTAGCGGCTACGAGCAGTACTTC. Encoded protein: CASSVTGTSGYEQYF.

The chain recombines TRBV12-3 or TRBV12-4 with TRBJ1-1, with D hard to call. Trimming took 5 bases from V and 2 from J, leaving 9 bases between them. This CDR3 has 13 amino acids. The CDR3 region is CASSRRSNTEAFF. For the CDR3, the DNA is TGTGCCAGCAGTCGCAGATCCAACACTGAAGCTTTCTTT.

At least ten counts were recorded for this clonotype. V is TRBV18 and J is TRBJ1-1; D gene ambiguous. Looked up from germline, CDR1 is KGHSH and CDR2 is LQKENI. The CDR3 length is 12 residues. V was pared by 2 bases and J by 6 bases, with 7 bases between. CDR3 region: CASSPFQAEAFF. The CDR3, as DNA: TGTGCCAGCTCACCATTCCAGGCTGAAGCTTTCTTT.

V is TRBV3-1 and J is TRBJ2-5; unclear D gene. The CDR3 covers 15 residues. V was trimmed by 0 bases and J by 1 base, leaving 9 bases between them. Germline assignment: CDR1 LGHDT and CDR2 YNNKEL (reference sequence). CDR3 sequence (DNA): TGTGCCAGCAGCCAAGATGCCGGCTCCCAAGAGACCCAGTACTTC. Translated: CASSQDAGSQETQYF.

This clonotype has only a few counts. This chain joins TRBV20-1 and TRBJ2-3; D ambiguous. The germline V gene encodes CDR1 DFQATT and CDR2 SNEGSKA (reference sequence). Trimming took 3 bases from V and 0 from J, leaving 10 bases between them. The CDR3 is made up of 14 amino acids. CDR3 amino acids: CSASLGSSTDTQYF. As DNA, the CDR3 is TGCAGTGCTAGTCTGGGATCTAGCACAGATACGCAGTATTTT.